This TCR beta chain came from a study of blood T cell repertoires in COVID-19. Study in general: The analysed material was cDNA or gDNA that came from T cells, B-cell-depleted T cells, or PBMCs.

CDR3 length equals 15 residues. CDR1 and CDR2 from the germline V gene are SEHNR and FQNEAQ (reference sequence). Deletions cut 0 bases from V and 1 base from J, with 6 bases between. In the original analysis: Amplifying reference gene primers gave estimates of nucleated cell counts. Measured with immunoSEQ multiplex PCR; TCRdb has only the in-frame clones, and not every one. That table supplies the V and J calls and clone size; D and trimming were determined from the DNA. The profile shows 120,000 to 150,000 clones, approximately 81% of them singletons. The clonotype was recovered from a man aged 40-50 years with acute COVID-19. The J gene is TRBJ2-2, the V gene TRBV7-9; D not certain. Sequencing was performed on PBMCs or T cells enriched from blood (not recorded which). CDR3 in DNA: TGTGCCAGCAGCTTAGCGTGGCAGAACACCGGGGAGCTGTTTTTT. Its protein is CASSLAWQNTGELFF.